Shown below are 27 T cell receptor beta chains from a single sample sequenced in a study of identical twins. TCRdb passed the 5' RACE reads through MiXCR, listing each CDR3 protein once. This table holds fewer than 800,000 distinct CDR3 sequences, around 7.5% found once. The sample was also linked to a second study, of yellow fever vaccine responses in identical twins.

Sequenced sample: PBMCs. The source is a woman under 30 in good health.

The table lists this clonotype with many counts. The rearrangement uses TRBV9 and TRBJ2-1; TRBD2 matches 8 bases. This CDR3 comprises 15 residues. Trimming cost V 4 bases and J 5 bases; bases outside gene matches: 8. Germline-derived CDR1 and CDR2 are SGDLS and YYNGEE. CDR3 loop: CASSTLAGGDNEQFF. The CDR3 DNA sequence: TGTGCCAGCAGCACCCTAGCGGGCGGGGACAATGAGCAGTTCTTC.

This clonotype was detected only a few times. The chain is built from TRBV11-2 and TRBJ2-2, with D hard to call. Germline values: CDR1 SGHAT, CDR2 FQNNGV. The V end lost 5 bases, the J end lost 5 bases, and 12 bases lay between the germline ends. The CDR3 spans 14 residues. DNA of the CDR3: TGTGCCAGCAGCACCTGGTTGGGTACCGGGGAGCTGTTTTTT. Translating it yields CASSTWLGTGELFF.

This chain connects TRBV5-1 to TRBJ1-6, with D maybe TRBD1 (6 bases). This CDR3 is 15 amino acids long. Trimming removed 4 bases at V and 7 bases at J, with 15 bases between. Germline CDR1 and CDR2: SGHRS and YFSETQ. The CDR3 spells CASSQTTGPNSPLHF. The CDR3 coding sequence is TGCGCCAGCAGCCAGACGACAGGTCCGAATTCACCCCTCCACTTT.

This chain uses TRBV29-1 with TRBJ1-2; no reliable D call. The CDR3 covers 12 residues. Germline CDR1 reads SQVTM; CDR2 reads ANQGSEA. V was shortened by 7 bases and J by 8 bases, with 17 bases between the two germline ends. The CDR3 nucleotides read TGCAGCGCTCAGAATGCAGACCGGGGCTACACCTTC. This codes for CSAQNADRGYTF.

This sequence joins TRBV5-1 and TRBJ2-7, with 13 bases lining up with TRBD2. Germline lookup yields CDR1 SGHRS and CDR2 YFSETQ. V shed 4 bases, J shed 4 bases, and the junction held 5 bases outside the gene matches. This CDR3 is 15 amino acids long. CDR3 residues: CASSPWTSGGYEQYF. CDR3 DNA sequence: TGCGCCAGCAGCCCGTGGACTAGCGGGGGATACGAGCAGTACTTC.

The genes are TRBV15 and TRBJ2-5; 8 nucleotides agree with TRBD1. V gave up 0 bases and J gave up 4 bases; unmatched junction bases: 4. Germline CDR1 reads LNHNV; CDR2 reads YYDKDF (reference sequence). The CDR3 totals 15 residues. The CDR3 loop reads CATSRDGQGGETQYF. The CDR3 DNA is TGTGCCACCAGCAGAGATGGACAGGGCGGAGAGACCCAGTACTTC.

The chain recombines TRBV3-1 with TRBJ2-2; D not resolved. Deletions cut 4 bases from V and 4 bases from J, with 13 bases between. There are 15 residues in the CDR3. The V gene's germline CDR1 is LGHDT and CDR2 YNNKEL (reference sequence). CDR3 amino acids: CASSPTLTVTGELFF. The DNA for the CDR3 is TGTGCCAGCAGCCCGACTCTGACGGTCACCGGGGAGCTGTTTTTT.

This clonotype was recorded many times. The rearrangement joins TRBV11-2 to TRBJ2-5; 7 positions agree with TRBD2. J gave up 2 bases and V 4 bases, and 1 base lay outside the gene matches. The germline gives CDR1 SGHAT, CDR2 FQNNGV. CDR3 size: 13 residues. CDR3 region: CASSWGLQETQYF. The CDR3 coding sequence is TGTGCCAGCAGCTGGGGACTACAAGAGACCCAGTACTTC.

V usage is TRBV6-5 and J usage is TRBJ2-6; D is uncertain. The V end was cut by 4 bases, the J end by 0 bases, with 4 bases between. CDR1 and CDR2 from the germline V gene are MNHEY and SVGAGI. CDR3 length: 14 amino acids. CDR3 amino acids: CASSFDSGANVLTF. The CDR3 DNA sequence: TGTGCCAGCAGTTTTGACTCTGGGGCCAACGTCCTGACTTTC.

This sequence joins TRBV6-1 and TRBJ2-7, with D possibly being TRBD2 (5 bases). The CDR3 spans 15 residues. The ends were cut back, 3 bases at V and 3 bases at J, with 15 bases in the middle. CDR1 and CDR2 from the germline V gene are MNHNS and SASEGT. The CDR3 DNA sequence: TGTGCCAGCAGTGATACCCCGGCCCGGGGCTACGAGCAGTACGTC. This encodes CASSDTPARGYEQYV.

This chain links TRBV5-1 with TRBJ2-7, with D maybe TRBD1 (6 bases). In germline, CDR1 is SGHRS, CDR2 YFSETQ. The CDR3 runs 13 residues. The V and J ends lost 5 bases and 6 bases respectively, with 15 bases between them. CDR3 region: CASSLSPGVEQYV. The CDR3 nucleotides are TGCGCCAGCAGTCTGTCCCCAGGGGTCGAGCAGTACGTC.

This clonotype was counted at least ten times. The chain carries TRBV20-1 and TRBJ2-7; possible D gene TRBD2, 7 bases. The germline gives CDR1 DFQATT, CDR2 SNEGSKA (reference sequence). The CDR3 runs to 17 residues. V shed 0 bases and J shed 4 bases, with 22 bases lying between them. The CDR3 region has the DNA TGCAGTGCTAGAGATATCACTAAGGGGGAGGGCCCGTACGAGCAGTACTTC. Protein sequence: CSARDITKGEGPYEQYF.

The chain has TRBV5-6 and TRBJ2-5, with 7 bases aligning to TRBD2. CDR3 length equals 15 residues. V lost 3 bases to trimming and J lost 0 bases; unmatched junction nucleotides: 5. Germline assignment: CDR1 SGHDT and CDR2 YYEEEE. CDR3 in DNA: TGTGCCAGCAGCTGGGGGGGTTTGGACCAAGAGACCCAGTACTTC. Translating gives CASSWGGLDQETQYF.

This clonotype came up many times. The chain carries TRBV12-3 or TRBV12-4 and TRBJ1-3; D not resolved. The V and J ends lost 3 bases and 0 bases respectively, with 6 bases between them. The CDR3 is 14 amino acids. The CDR3 protein is CASSFGVSGNTIYF. The CDR3 DNA sequence: TGTGCCAGCAGTTTCGGGGTCTCTGGAAACACCATATATTTT.

The rearrangement joins TRBV7-4 to TRBJ2-3; D is perhaps TRBD1 (6 bases). Trimming removed 2 bases from V and 5 bases from J, with 32 bases in between. The CDR3 totals 21 residues. Germline V gene sequence: CDR1 SGHVT, CDR2 SQSDAQ. The CDR3 DNA reads TGTGCCAGCAGCTTATGTCGCTCATGGGGGCCTGGCGGCCTTGTAGGAGATACGCAGTATTTT. This encodes CASSLCRSWGPGGLVGDTQYF.

This clonotype was counted at least ten times. The chain uses TRBV15 and TRBJ2-2, with D tentatively TRBD1 or TRBD2 (5 bases each). The CDR3 has 16 residues. With 0 bases removed from V and 4 bases from J, the gap between germline ends came to 12 bases. Germline V lookup: CDR1 LNHNV, CDR2 YYDKDF (reference sequence). CDR3 sequence (DNA): TGTGCCACCAGCAGAGATCTCGGGGCGAGCACCGGGGAGCTGTTTTTT. Translating gives CATSRDLGASTGELFF.

This clonotype was picked up many times. The CDR3 sequence: CSVTSGRAGETQYF. CDR3 DNA: TGCAGTGTGACTAGCGGGAGGGCCGGGGAGACCCAGTACTTC. The chain is built from TRBV20-1 and TRBJ2-5; 14 bases match TRBD2. The J segment lost 5 bases and the V segment lost 7 bases, leaving 6 bases of the junction unmatched. The CDR3 has 14 amino acids. CDR1 is DFQATT, CDR2 SNEGSKA, per germline (reference sequence).

This clonotype has only a few counts. The chain combines TRBV12-3 or TRBV12-4 with TRBJ2-1, with 9 bases identical to TRBD1. The CDR3 is made up of 17 amino acids. The V and J ends lost 3 bases and 9 bases, in that order; junction bases with no gene match: 15. The CDR3 protein is CASSLMCLGQGVCEQFF. The CDR3 nucleotides are TGTGCCAGCAGTTTGATGTGTTTGGGACAGGGAGTGTGTGAGCAGTTCTTC.

This clonotype was counted only a few times. The chain employs TRBV27 and TRBJ2-7, with a possible D match to TRBD1 (6 bases). Germline lookup yields CDR1 MNHEY and CDR2 SMNVEV (reference sequence). This CDR3 is built from 8 residues. The CDR3 region has the DNA TGTGCCAGCAATCCACAGGGAGTC. Protein sequence: CASNPQGV.

The gene calls are TRBV5-1 and TRBJ2-1, with 12 bases matching TRBD2. Trimming took 2 bases from V and 3 from J; bases not matched to a gene: 3. The V gene's germline CDR1 is SGHRS and CDR2 YFSETQ. The CDR3 consists of 16 residues. CDR3 DNA sequence: TGCGCCAGCAGCTTCTTGACTAGCGGGAGCTACAATGAGCAGTTCTTC. The encoded protein is CASSFLTSGSYNEQFF.

The chain employs TRBV6-5 and TRBJ2-7; TRBD1 agrees at 7 bases. This CDR3 spans 15 amino acids. V shed 5 bases and J 0 bases; nucleotides not matched to a gene: 7. The germline gives CDR1 MNHEY, CDR2 SVGAGI. CDR3: CASSNRQGNSYEQYV. The CDR3 DNA follows: TGTGCCAGCAGTAACCGACAGGGAAACTCCTACGAGCAGTACGTC.

Only a few counts were recorded for this clonotype. The chain combines TRBV5-1 with TRBJ2-3; D may be TRBD1 (6 bases). V gave up 0 bases and J gave up 1 base, with 12 bases separating them. Germline CDR1 reads SGHRS; CDR2 reads YFSETQ. The CDR3 has 16 residues. The CDR3 DNA reads TGCGCCAGCAGCTTGGAGGCAGGGGCTCGCACAGATACGCAGTATTTT. As protein: CASSLEAGARTDTQYF.

This clonotype was counted ten times or more. The rearrangement uses TRBV6-2 or TRBV6-3 and TRBJ1-6, with D perhaps TRBD1 (5 bases). V was cut by 3 bases and J by 0 bases, with 24 bases left in between. Germline V gives CDR1 MNHEY, CDR2 SVGEGT. The CDR3 extends over 21 amino acids. CDR3 nucleotides: TGTGCCAGCAGTTATTTTCTTCCTTTCCGGGGCGGCGACTCCTATAATTCACCCCTCCACTTT. This translates into CASSYFLPFRGGDSYNSPLHF.

On this clonotype itself: The junction shows a germline mismatch at one end, possibly a read error. The chain employs TRBV4-1 and TRBJ2-2, with a tentative D call TRBD2 (5 bases). The CDR3 is 16 residues long. CDR1 and CDR2 (germline): MGHRA, YSYEKL. CDR3 in amino acids: CASSQEGFRVTGELFF. The CDR3 DNA is TGCGCCAGCAGTCAAGAGGGATTTCGGGTGACCGGGGAGCTGTTTTTT.

This clonotype was seen a few times. J is TRBJ1-2 and V is TRBV3-1; tentatively, D is TRBD1 (5 bases). Germline V gene data show CDR1 as LGHDT and CDR2 as YNNKEL (reference sequence). This CDR3 has 14 amino acids. The V end lost 3 bases, the J end lost 7 bases, and 15 bases lay between the germline ends. The CDR3 loop reads CASSHLRGSSGYTF. The CDR3 bases are TGTGCCAGCAGCCATCTCCGGGGGTCGAGTGGCTACACCTTC. The entire variable domain, with the rest obtained from reference TRBV3-1 and TRBJ1-2, is as follows: DTAVSQTPKYLVTQMGNDKSIKCEQNLGHDTMYWYKQDSKKFLKIMFSYNNKELIINETVPNRFSPKSPDKAHLNLHINSLELGDSAVYFCASSHLRGSSGYTFGSGTRLTVV.

This clonotype occurred many times. The rearrangement links TRBV12-3 or TRBV12-4 to TRBJ2-2; D remains ambiguous. V was clipped by 5 bases and J by 5 bases, with 12 bases between them. The CDR3 length is 14 residues. CDR3 in amino acids: CASSDTEGTGELFF. In nucleotides, the CDR3 is TGTGCCAGCAGTGACACCGAAGGTACCGGGGAGCTGTTTTTT.

The chain links TRBV3-1 to TRBJ2-3; D unclear. V was trimmed by 4 bases and J by 1 base, leaving 15 bases between them. CDR3 length: 16 amino acids. Germline CDR1 and CDR2: LGHDT and YNNKEL (reference sequence). The CDR3 DNA reads as TGTGCCAGCAGCCCCTTAATGACTCCCCGCACAGATACGCAGTATTTT. Translated: CASSPLMTPRTDTQYF.